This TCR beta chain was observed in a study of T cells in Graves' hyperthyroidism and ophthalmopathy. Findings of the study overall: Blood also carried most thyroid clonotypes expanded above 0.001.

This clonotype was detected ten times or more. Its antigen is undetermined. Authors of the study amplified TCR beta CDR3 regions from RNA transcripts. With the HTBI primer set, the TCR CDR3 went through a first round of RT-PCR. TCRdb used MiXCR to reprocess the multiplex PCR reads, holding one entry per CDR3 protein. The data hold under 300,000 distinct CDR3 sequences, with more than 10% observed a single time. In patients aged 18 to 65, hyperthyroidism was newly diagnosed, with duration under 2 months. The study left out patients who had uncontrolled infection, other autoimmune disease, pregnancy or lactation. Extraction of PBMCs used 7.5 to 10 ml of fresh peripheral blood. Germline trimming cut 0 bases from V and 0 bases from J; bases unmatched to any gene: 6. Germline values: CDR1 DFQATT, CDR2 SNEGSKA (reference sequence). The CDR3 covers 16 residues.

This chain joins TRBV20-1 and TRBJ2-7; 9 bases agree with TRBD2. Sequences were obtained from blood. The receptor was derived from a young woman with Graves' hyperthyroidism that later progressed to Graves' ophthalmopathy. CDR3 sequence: CSARDASSGNSYEQYF. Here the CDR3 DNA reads TGCAGTGCTAGAGATGCCTCTAGCGGGAACTCCTACGAGCAGTACTTC.